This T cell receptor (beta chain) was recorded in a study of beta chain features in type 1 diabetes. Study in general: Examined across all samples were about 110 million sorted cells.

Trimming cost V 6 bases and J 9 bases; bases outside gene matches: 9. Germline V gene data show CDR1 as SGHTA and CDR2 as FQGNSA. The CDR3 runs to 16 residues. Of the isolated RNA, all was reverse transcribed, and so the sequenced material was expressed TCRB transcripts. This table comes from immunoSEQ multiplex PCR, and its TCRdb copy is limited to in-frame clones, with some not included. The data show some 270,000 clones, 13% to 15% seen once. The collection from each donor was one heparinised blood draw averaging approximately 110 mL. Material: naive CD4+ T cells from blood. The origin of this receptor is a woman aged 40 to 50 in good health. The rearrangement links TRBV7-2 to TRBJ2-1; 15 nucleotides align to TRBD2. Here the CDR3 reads CASSSGLAGGRGEQFF. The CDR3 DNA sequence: TGTGCCAGCAGTTCCGGACTAGCGGGGGGGCGGGGTGAGCAGTTCTTC.